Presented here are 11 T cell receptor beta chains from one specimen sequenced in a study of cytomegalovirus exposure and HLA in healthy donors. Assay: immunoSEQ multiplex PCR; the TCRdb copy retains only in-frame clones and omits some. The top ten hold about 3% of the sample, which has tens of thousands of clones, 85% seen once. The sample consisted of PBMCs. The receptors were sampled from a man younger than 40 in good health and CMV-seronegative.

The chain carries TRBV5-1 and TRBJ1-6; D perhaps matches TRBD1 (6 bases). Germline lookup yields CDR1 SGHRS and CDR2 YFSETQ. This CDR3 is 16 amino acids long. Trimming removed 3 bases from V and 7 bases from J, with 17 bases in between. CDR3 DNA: TGCGCCAGCAGCTCCCCCCCAGGGGTGTCCAATTCACCCCTCCACTTT. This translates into CASSSPPGVSNSPLHF.

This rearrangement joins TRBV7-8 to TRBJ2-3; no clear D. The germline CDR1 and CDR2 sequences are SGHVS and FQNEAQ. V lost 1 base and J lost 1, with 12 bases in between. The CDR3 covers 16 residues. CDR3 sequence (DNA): TGTGCCAGCAGCTTAGTTAATAGCCAAGGCACAGATACGCAGTATTTT. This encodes CASSLVNSQGTDTQYF.

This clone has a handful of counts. CDR3 residues: CASSVTGGTDTQYF. DNA of the CDR3: TGTGCCAGCAGTGTTACAGGGGGCACAGATACGCAGTATTTT. The chain combines TRBV2 with TRBJ2-3, with TRBD1 identical over 7 bases. In germline, CDR1 is SNHLY, CDR2 FYNNEI. V was clipped by 4 bases and J by 1 base; unmatched bases: 2. CDR3 length equals 14 residues.

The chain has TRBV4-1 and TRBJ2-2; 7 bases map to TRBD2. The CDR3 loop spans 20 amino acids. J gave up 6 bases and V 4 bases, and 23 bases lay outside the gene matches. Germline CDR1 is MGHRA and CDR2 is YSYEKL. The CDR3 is CASSPTSTFRGEVGAGELFF. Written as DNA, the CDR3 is TGCGCCAGCAGCCCGACTAGCACATTCCGGGGAGAGGTTGGTGCCGGGGAGCTGTTTTTT.

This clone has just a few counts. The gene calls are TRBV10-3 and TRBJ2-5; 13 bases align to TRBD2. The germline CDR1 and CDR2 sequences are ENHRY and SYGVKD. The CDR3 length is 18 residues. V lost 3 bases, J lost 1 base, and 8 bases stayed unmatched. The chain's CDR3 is CAISDPKGLAGIQETQYF. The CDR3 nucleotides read TGTGCCATCAGTGACCCGAAGGGACTAGCGGGGATCCAAGAGACCCAGTACTTC.

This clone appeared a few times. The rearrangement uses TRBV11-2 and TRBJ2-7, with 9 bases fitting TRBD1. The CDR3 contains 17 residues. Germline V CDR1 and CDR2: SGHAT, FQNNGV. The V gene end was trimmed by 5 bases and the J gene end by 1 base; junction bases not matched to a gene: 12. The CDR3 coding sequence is TGTGCCAGCAGCCAACGAGGGACAGGGATTCTATCCTACGAGCAGTACTTC. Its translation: CASSQRGTGILSYEQYF.

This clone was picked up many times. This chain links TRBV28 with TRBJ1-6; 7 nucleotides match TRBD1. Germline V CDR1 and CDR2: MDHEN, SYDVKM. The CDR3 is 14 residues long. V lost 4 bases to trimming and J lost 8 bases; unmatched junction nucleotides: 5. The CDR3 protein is CASSYGQAYSPLHF. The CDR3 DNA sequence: TGTGCCAGCAGTTATGGACAGGCTTATTCACCCCTCCACTTT.

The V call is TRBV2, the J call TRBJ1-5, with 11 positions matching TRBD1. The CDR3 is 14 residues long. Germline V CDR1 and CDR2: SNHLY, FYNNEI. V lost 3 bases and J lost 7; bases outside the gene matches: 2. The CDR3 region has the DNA TGTGCCAGCAGTGAGGGGACAGGGGGACAGCCCCAGCATTTT. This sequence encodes CASSEGTGGQPQHF.

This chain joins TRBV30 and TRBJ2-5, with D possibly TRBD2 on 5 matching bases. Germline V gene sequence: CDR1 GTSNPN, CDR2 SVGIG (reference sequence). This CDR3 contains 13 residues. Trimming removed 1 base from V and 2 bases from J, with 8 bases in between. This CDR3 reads CAWSGKRQETQYF. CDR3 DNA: TGTGCCTGGAGTGGCAAGCGGCAAGAGACCCAGTACTTC.

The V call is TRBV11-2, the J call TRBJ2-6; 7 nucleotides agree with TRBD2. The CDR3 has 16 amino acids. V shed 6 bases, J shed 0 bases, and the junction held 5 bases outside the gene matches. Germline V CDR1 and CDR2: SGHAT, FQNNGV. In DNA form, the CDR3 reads TGTGCCAGCAGGCGGTGGGGGGGCTCTGGGGCCAACGTCCTGACTTTC. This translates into CASRRWGGSGANVLTF.

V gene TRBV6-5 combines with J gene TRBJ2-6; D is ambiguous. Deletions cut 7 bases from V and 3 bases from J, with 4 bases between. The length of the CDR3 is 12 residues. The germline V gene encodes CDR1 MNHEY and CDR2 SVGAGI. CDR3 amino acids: CASTIGANVLTF. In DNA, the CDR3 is TGTGCCAGCACCATTGGGGCCAACGTCCTGACTTTC.